A selection of T cell receptor beta chains follows, all from one sample in a study of blood T cell repertoires in COVID-19. Method: immunoSEQ multiplex PCR; TCRdb's copy keeps in-frame clones and lacks some. This table has some 250,000 clones, about 90% appearing once. Input material: peripheral blood. These receptors all come from a woman under 40 with COVID-19, enrolled during active disease. Both conserved end residues are part of each CDR3. Fields, in order: J gene, CDR3 length, V gene, CDR3 protein.

j_gene: TRBJ1-6
len: 13
v_gene: TRBV6-2/TRBV6-3
CDR3aa: CASSWTDYSPLHF

j_gene: TRBJ1-2
len: 14
v_gene: TRBV29-1
CDR3aa: CSVESGSPGTGYTF

j_gene: TRBJ2-1
len: 12
v_gene: TRBV7-2
CDR3aa: CASNRGYNEQFF

j_gene: TRBJ2-3
len: 15
v_gene: TRBV5-6
CDR3aa: CASSGGASGTDTQYF

j_gene: TRBJ2-5
len: 15
v_gene: TRBV18
CDR3aa: CASSPMRVLQETQYF

j_gene: TRBJ1-1
len: 14
v_gene: TRBV19
CDR3aa: CASRRGQLNTEAFF

j_gene: TRBJ2-6
len: 20
v_gene: TRBV5-1
CDR3aa: CASSLGLDRASYSGANVLTF

j_gene: TRBJ2-3
len: 18
v_gene: TRBV5-1
CDR3aa: CASSFGTSGGAMADTQYF

j_gene: TRBJ2-1
len: 15
v_gene: TRBV5-1
CDR3aa: CASSPGQTSSNEQFF

j_gene: TRBJ2-7
len: 15
v_gene: TRBV4-2
CDR3aa: CASSQGGRGNYEQYF

j_gene: TRBJ2-5
len: 16
v_gene: TRBV4-1
CDR3aa: CASSPIAGGPRVAQYF

j_gene: TRBJ2-1
len: 14
v_gene: TRBV10-1
CDR3aa: CASSGEAGGYEQFF

j_gene: TRBJ2-3
len: 16
v_gene: TRBV9
CDR3aa: CASSVTVRDLTDTQYF

j_gene: TRBJ2-7
len: 13
v_gene: TRBV5-6
CDR3aa: CASSSNQDRKQYF

j_gene: TRBJ2-7
len: 14
v_gene: TRBV28
CDR3aa: CASRGAGPSYEQYF

j_gene: TRBJ1-2
len: 14
v_gene: TRBV19
CDR3aa: CASSIARIFDGYTF

j_gene: TRBJ2-1
len: 14
v_gene: TRBV29-1
CDR3aa: CSVDYRSNYNEQFF

j_gene: TRBJ2-5
len: 14
v_gene: TRBV27
CDR3aa: CASSDRGHRETQYF

j_gene: TRBJ2-3
len: 12
v_gene: TRBV29-1
CDR3aa: CSVQSGTATQYF

j_gene: TRBJ2-5
len: 13
v_gene: TRBV11-3
CDR3aa: CASSSSLDETQYF

j_gene: TRBJ1-1
len: 14
v_gene: TRBV2
CDR3aa: CASRPEGGGTEAFF

j_gene: TRBJ1-5
len: 13
v_gene: TRBV18
CDR3aa: CASSPGGNQPQHF

j_gene: TRBJ1-2
len: 13
v_gene: TRBV11-2
CDR3aa: CASSSQSWAGLSF

j_gene: TRBJ2-3
len: 15
v_gene: TRBV7-8
CDR3aa: CASSFQLRSTDTQYF

j_gene: TRBJ2-1
len: 15
v_gene: TRBV5-4
CDR3aa: CASSLPGQGYNEQFF

j_gene: TRBJ2-6
len: 16
v_gene: TRBV24-1
CDR3aa: CATSDGTALGANVLTF

j_gene: TRBJ2-1
len: 16
v_gene: TRBV7-8
CDR3aa: CASSLARGYEYNEQFF

j_gene: TRBJ2-5
len: 13
v_gene: TRBV6-5
CDR3aa: CATLSRVGETQYF

j_gene: TRBJ2-3
len: 18
v_gene: TRBV4-1
CDR3aa: CASSQTPGRGSSTDTQYF

j_gene: TRBJ2-3
len: 17
v_gene: TRBV16
CDR3aa: CASSPKRDRGNTDTQYF

j_gene: TRBJ1-3
len: 16
v_gene: TRBV4-1
CDR3aa: CASSQRAGGSGNTIYF

j_gene: TRBJ2-7
len: 15
v_gene: TRBV6-5
CDR3aa: CASKMGQEPSYEQYF

j_gene: TRBJ2-7
len: 16
v_gene: TRBV4-1
CDR3aa: CASSPHSGTGADEQYF

j_gene: TRBJ1-2
len: 16
v_gene: TRBV7-9
CDR3aa: CASSAGPGALRSGYTF

j_gene: TRBJ2-7
len: 14
v_gene: TRBV11-2
CDR3aa: CASSPSGGSYEQYF

j_gene: TRBJ2-4
len: 18
v_gene: TRBV6-1
CDR3aa: CASSESLPYRTGGNIQYF

j_gene: TRBJ1-6
len: 14
v_gene: TRBV4-1
CDR3aa: CASRRTGGNSPLHF

j_gene: TRBJ1-3
len: 16
v_gene: TRBV3-1/TRBV3-2
CDR3aa: CASSQDPGQGMDTIYF

j_gene: TRBJ1-5
len: 13
v_gene: TRBV11-2
CDR3aa: CASSPWGDQPQHF

j_gene: TRBJ2-6
len: 18
v_gene: TRBV6-4
CDR3aa: CASRPAGTGGAGANVLTF

j_gene: TRBJ1-2
len: 15
v_gene: TRBV5-1
CDR3aa: CASSLAGANNYGYTF

j_gene: TRBJ1-2
len: 13
v_gene: TRBV5-1
CDR3aa: CASTPAADYGYTF

j_gene: TRBJ2-7
len: 13
v_gene: TRBV2
CDR3aa: CASREFSYYEQYF

j_gene: TRBJ1-2
len: 12
v_gene: TRBV19
CDR3aa: CASSDRGLSYTF

j_gene: TRBJ1-5
len: 14
v_gene: TRBV30
CDR3aa: CAWSVQGGGQPQHF

j_gene: TRBJ1-5
len: 15
v_gene: TRBV6-6
CDR3aa: CASSYLGGDDQPQHF

j_gene: TRBJ2-7
len: 17
v_gene: TRBV14
CDR3aa: CASSQDLKGHLANEQYF

j_gene: TRBJ1-3
len: 15
v_gene: TRBV12-5
CDR3aa: CASGLLGQGGNTIYF

j_gene: TRBJ1-3
len: 11
v_gene: TRBV12-3/TRBV12-4
CDR3aa: CASSRGNTIYF

j_gene: TRBJ1-4
len: 15
v_gene: TRBV3-1/TRBV3-2
CDR3aa: CASSLDTGGNEKLFF

j_gene: TRBJ2-1
len: 14
v_gene: TRBV7-9
CDR3aa: CASSSKTYSSEQFF

j_gene: TRBJ1-2
len: 17
v_gene: TRBV6-1
CDR3aa: CASSGVHGREMSGGYTF

j_gene: TRBJ1-4
len: 18
v_gene: TRBV7-6
CDR3aa: CASSSYPGQGHLGGKLFF